This passage covers 32 T cell receptor beta chains from one sample sequenced in a study of blood T cell repertoires in COVID-19. Clones were sequenced by immunoSEQ multiplex PCR, and TCRdb holds only the in-frame ones, with some missing. The repertoire holds approximately 150,000 clones, with 81% as singletons. The sample taken for sequencing was PBMCs or T cells enriched from blood (not recorded which). Source of these receptors: a woman between 40 and 50 years old with acute COVID-19.

The chain links TRBV4-1 to TRBJ2-6; TRBD1 might be the D (6 bases). CDR3 length equals 17 residues. Trimming removed 3 bases from V and 2 bases from J, with 14 bases in between. The germline CDR1 and CDR2 sequences are MGHRA and YSYEKL. The CDR3 protein is CASSQALTGPGANVLTF. The CDR3 coding sequence is TGCGCCAGCAGCCAGGCCCTGACAGGCCCTGGGGCCAACGTCCTGACTTTC.

This clone was recorded many times. This sequence joins TRBV4-1 and TRBJ2-1; the match to TRBD2 covers 9 bases. Germline lookup yields CDR1 MGHRA and CDR2 YSYEKL. The V and J ends lost 4 bases and 4 bases, in that order; junction bases with no gene match: 8. This CDR3 is 16 amino acids long. The CDR3 nucleotides read TGCGCCAGCAGCCGAATTAGACTAGCGGTATACAATGAGCAGTTCTTC. Translating it yields CASSRIRLAVYNEQFF.

This chain links TRBV5-1 with TRBJ1-1; D possibly corresponds to TRBD1 (5 bases). The CDR3 covers 15 residues. CDR1 SGHRS and CDR2 YFSETQ come from the germline V gene. The V end lost 0 bases, the J end lost 3 bases, and 12 bases lay between the germline ends. CDR3 loop: CASSLDPGRDTEAFF. The CDR3 DNA is TGCGCCAGCAGCTTGGATCCAGGGAGGGACACTGAAGCTTTCTTT.

In this sample, this clone turned up a few times. The chain is built from TRBV4-2 and TRBJ1-4; 7 positions agree with TRBD1. Germline loops: CDR1 LGHNA, CDR2 YNFKEQ. CDR3 length: 16 residues. Trimming cost V 0 bases and J 7 bases; bases outside gene matches: 8. CDR3 in amino acids: CASSQEDRQGVEKLFF. The CDR3 nucleotides are TGTGCCAGCAGCCAAGAGGATAGACAGGGTGTTGAAAAACTGTTTTTT.

The chain is built from TRBV5-1 and TRBJ2-2; 10 bases are a match to TRBD2. After removal of 4 bases from V and 5 bases from J, the junction contained 8 bases not matched to a gene. Per germline, CDR1 SGHRS and CDR2 YFSETQ. The CDR3 runs 16 residues. In DNA, the CDR3 is TGCGCCAGCAGCGCGGGACTAGCGCTCGTAACCGGGGAGCTGTTTTTT. Amino acid sequence: CASSAGLALVTGELFF.

This clone was observed a handful of times. At the DNA level, this CDR3 is encoded by other sequences in the same sample as well. This chain uses TRBV9 with TRBJ2-1; D ambiguous. This CDR3 contains 14 residues. V was clipped by 2 bases and J by 0 bases, with 6 bases between them. Germline V CDR1 and CDR2: SGDLS, YYNGEE. CDR3 nucleotides: TGTGCCAGCAGCGTCGGTAGCTCCTACAATGAGCAGTTCTTC. It encodes CASSVGSSYNEQFF.

The chain is built from TRBV6-6 and TRBJ1-5, with D unclear. CDR1 and CDR2 (germline): MNHNY, SVGAGI (reference sequence). The CDR3 has 14 amino acids. Between the trimmed V and J ends, which lost 5 bases and 0 bases, there was a span of 8 bases. This CDR3 reads CASSLSYSNQPQHF. As DNA, the CDR3 is TGTGCCAGCAGTCTTTCCTATAGCAATCAGCCCCAGCATTTT.

V and J are TRBV9 and TRBJ2-4; 7 bases agree with TRBD2. Trimming cost V 0 bases and J 6 bases; bases outside gene matches: 3. In germline, CDR1 is SGDLS, CDR2 YYNGEE. This CDR3 region has 14 residues. CDR3 nucleotide sequence: TGTGCCAGCAGCGTAGGGGGAGGGCCAAACATTCAGTACTTC. Amino acids: CASSVGGGPNIQYF.

The chain combines TRBV5-6 with TRBJ1-3; no reliable D call. This CDR3 region has 16 residues. The V end was cut by 0 bases, the J end by 4 bases, with 14 bases between. Germline CDR1 reads SGHDT; CDR2 reads YYEEEE. The CDR3 region is CASSLGVSSGGNTIYF. In DNA form, the CDR3 reads TGTGCCAGCAGCTTGGGCGTGTCAAGCGGGGGAAACACCATATATTTT.

The rearrangement joins TRBV7-8 to TRBJ2-7, with D perhaps matching TRBD2 (5 bases). V was trimmed by 5 bases and J by 7 bases, leaving 15 bases between them. The CDR3 runs 13 residues. Germline V gene sequence: CDR1 SGHVS, CDR2 FQNEAQ. DNA for the CDR3: TGTGCCAGCAGCCCCTCCGTCGGCGGGGAGCAGTACGTC. It encodes CASSPSVGGEQYV.

V and J are TRBV10-3 and TRBJ1-1; TRBD1 aligns across 7 bases. Trimming cost V 6 bases and J 0 bases; bases outside gene matches: 1. This CDR3 spans 13 amino acids. The germline CDR1 and CDR2 sequences are ENHRY and SYGVKD. Written as DNA, the CDR3 is TGTGCCATCAGGGGACAGATGAACACTGAAGCTTTCTTT. Translated, it gives CAIRGQMNTEAFF.

This clone was detected only once. J is TRBJ2-2 and V is TRBV5-1, with 8 bases lining up with TRBD2. The CDR3 sequence is 16 residues long. V trimming: 0 bases; J trimming: 4 bases; junction bases outside the gene matches: 5. The germline CDR1 and CDR2 sequences are SGHRS and YFSETQ. CDR3 sequence: CASSLALAGPTGELFF. CDR3 in DNA: TGCGCCAGCAGCTTGGCCCTAGCGGGCCCCACCGGGGAGCTGTTTTTT.

The V gene is TRBV29-1, the J gene TRBJ2-1, with TRBD2 matching 7 bases. Trimming removed 7 bases from V and 4 bases from J; junction bases left unmatched: 13. The CDR3 has 15 residues. CDR1 and CDR2 (germline): SQVTM, ANQGSEA. In nucleotides, the CDR3 is TGCAGCGGCTCAAGGGGAGCGGGATCTTACAATGAGCAGTTCTTC. As protein: CSGSRGAGSYNEQFF.

The chain employs TRBV28 and TRBJ1-4; weak D call: TRBD1 (6 bases). The V and J ends lost 3 bases and 6 bases respectively, with 11 bases between them. CDR1 and CDR2 from the germline V gene are MDHEN and SYDVKM. This CDR3 contains 14 residues. CDR3 sequence (DNA): TGTGCCAGCAGTTTTCAGGGGCCAGATGAAAAACTGTTTTTT. Its translation is CASSFQGPDEKLFF.

The chain couples TRBV7-3 to TRBJ2-7, with 7 bases identical to TRBD1. The CDR3 spans 13 residues. V shed 2 bases and J 6 bases; nucleotides not matched to a gene: 4. Per germline, CDR1 SGHTA and CDR2 FQGTGA. Here the CDR3 reads CASSLLQGSEQYF. The CDR3 nucleotides read TGTGCCAGCAGCTTATTACAGGGGAGCGAGCAGTACTTC.

This clone was detected only once. This chain links TRBV29-1 with TRBJ2-1; D not certain. The CDR3 spans 12 residues. Looked up from germline, CDR1 is SQVTM and CDR2 is ANQGSEA. Trimming shortened V by 0 bases and J by 10 bases, and 10 bases separated the two germline ends. The CDR3, as DNA: TGCAGCGTTGAAGATCGACTCGAGGAGCAGTTCTTC. Translation gives CSVEDRLEEQFF.

V and J are TRBV4-2 and TRBJ1-1, with 9 bases that match TRBD1. CDR1 and CDR2 (germline): LGHNA, YNFKEQ. This CDR3 has 15 amino acids. With V trimmed by 1 base and J by 8 bases, 8 bases remained unmatched. The CDR3 loop reads CASSQAGTGLVEAFF. DNA for the CDR3: TGTGCCAGCAGCCAAGCCGGGACAGGGTTGGTGGAAGCTTTCTTT.

The chain uses TRBV27 and TRBJ2-1, with 7 bases aligning to TRBD1. The V segment lost 8 bases and the J segment 8 bases; nucleotides outside the gene matches: 9. The CDR3 loop spans 13 amino acids. Germline CDR1 is MNHEY and CDR2 is SMNVEV (reference sequence). CDR3 nucleotide sequence: TGTGCCAGCCGGAGACAGGGTAGCTATGAGCAGTTCTTC. Its translation: CASRRQGSYEQFF.

The chain is built from TRBV7-6 and TRBJ2-1, with 7 bases matching TRBD1. The ends lost 4 bases at V and 3 bases at J; junction bases unmatched: 12. Germline V gene lookup returns CDR1 SGHVS and CDR2 FNYEAQ. This CDR3 region has 17 residues. CDR3 sequence: CASSSQGEGTNYNEQFF. The CDR3 coding sequence is TGTGCCAGCAGCTCTCAGGGGGAAGGGACCAACTACAATGAGCAGTTCTTC.

The chain recombines TRBV18 with TRBJ2-1, with 8 bases fitting TRBD2. Germline loops: CDR1 KGHSH, CDR2 LQKENI. V lost 2 bases to trimming and J lost 7 bases; unmatched junction nucleotides: 10. The CDR3 extends over 16 amino acids. The CDR3 nucleotides read TGTGCCAGCTCACCATCGGCGGGAGGTTTGGCGAATGAGCAGTTCTTC. Protein sequence: CASSPSAGGLANEQFF.

The gene calls are TRBV19 and TRBJ1-2, with D tentatively TRBD1 (6 bases). The V and J ends lost 10 bases and 8 bases respectively, with 11 bases between them. The CDR3 covers 10 residues. Germline V lookup: CDR1 LNHDA, CDR2 SQIVND (reference sequence). CDR3 loop: CAIHRAGYTF. CDR3 nucleotide sequence: TGTGCCATCCACAGGGCGGGCTACACCTTC.

The V gene is TRBV29-1, the J gene TRBJ2-5; D might be TRBD1 (5 bases). The CDR3 has 12 residues. Germline-derived CDR1 and CDR2 are SQVTM and ANQGSEA. Trimming removed 4 bases from V and 4 bases from J, with 10 bases in between. In DNA, the CDR3 is TGCAGCGTTGCAGACAGTCGAGAGACCCAGTACTTC. Protein sequence: CSVADSRETQYF.

This rearrangement joins TRBV9 to TRBJ1-3, with 9 positions matching TRBD1. Germline-derived CDR1 and CDR2 are SGDLS and YYNGEE. The V segment lost 5 bases and the J segment 2 bases; nucleotides outside the gene matches: 2. The CDR3 extends over 14 amino acids. CDR3 loop: CASSGTGTGNTIYF. CDR3 nucleotides: TGTGCCAGCAGTGGGACAGGGACTGGAAACACCATATATTTT.

This chain joins TRBV6-5 and TRBJ1-1; possibly TRBD1 for D (6 bases). The CDR3 runs 16 residues. Per germline, CDR1 MNHEY and CDR2 SVGAGI. V dropped 2 bases and J dropped 4 bases, with 17 bases sitting between them. The CDR3 coding sequence is TGTGCCAGCAGTTACACAGGGACAAGTTTCTCCACTGAAGCTTTCTTT. This codes for CASSYTGTSFSTEAFF.

The chain links TRBV25-1 to TRBJ2-1; TRBD2 matches 7 bases. This CDR3 comprises 14 residues. The junction had 6 bases not matched to a gene; V was cut back by 6 bases and J by 4 bases. Germline loops: CDR1 MGHDK, CDR2 SYGVNS. CDR3 in amino acids: CASSPTSSYNEQFF. The CDR3 coding sequence is TGTGCCAGCAGCCCGACTAGCAGTTACAATGAGCAGTTCTTC.

This clone came up a few times. The chain employs TRBV6-5 and TRBJ1-2, with D possibly matching TRBD1 (5 bases). Germline lookup yields CDR1 MNHEY and CDR2 SVGAGI. CDR3 size: 15 residues. V was trimmed by 0 bases and J by 3 bases, leaving 11 bases between them. The CDR3 nucleotides read TGTGCCAGCAGTTACTCGGGAGGGGCGGACTATGGCTACACCTTC. Protein: CASSYSGGADYGYTF.

V is TRBV6-5 and J is TRBJ1-5; tentatively, D is TRBD1 (5 bases). The CDR3 runs to 15 residues. The V gene's germline CDR1 is MNHEY and CDR2 SVGAGI. V was trimmed by 0 bases and J by 7 bases, leaving 13 bases between them. Here the CDR3 reads CASSYSGQGAQPQHF. CDR3 in DNA: TGTGCCAGCAGTTACTCTGGGCAGGGTGCCCAGCCCCAGCATTTT.

The DNA of the CDR3 is TGTGCCAGCAGACTTAGCGGCTCCTACGAGCAGTACTTC. This sequence encodes CASRLSGSYEQYF. The V and J genes are TRBV6-5 and TRBJ2-7, with D perhaps TRBD2 (6 bases). The germline CDR1 and CDR2 sequences are MNHEY and SVGAGI. Between the trimmed V and J ends, which lost 6 bases and 0 bases, there was a span of 9 bases. The CDR3 covers 13 residues.

Here the CDR3 reads CASSQTQIGGYTF. CDR3 DNA: TGTGCCAGCAGCCAAACACAGATCGGTGGCTACACCTTC. The chain recombines TRBV9 with TRBJ1-2; no definite D call. The CDR3 extends over 13 amino acids. Per the germline V gene, CDR1 is SGDLS and CDR2 is YYNGEE. V lost 4 bases to trimming and J lost 7 bases, with 14 bases between them. Supplemented by reference TRBV9 and TRBJ1-2, the full variable domain reads DSGVTQTPKHLITATGQRVTLRCSPRSGDLSVYWYQQSLDQGLQFLIQYYNGEERAKGNILERFSAQQFPDLHSELNLSSLELGDSALYFCASSQTQIGGYTFGSGTRLTVV.

The rearrangement links TRBV27 to TRBJ2-1; weak D call: TRBD2 (6 bases). CDR1 and CDR2 from the germline V gene are MNHEY and SMNVEV (reference sequence). Trimming stripped 3 bases from V and 5 bases from J, with 14 bases between. The CDR3 runs to 15 residues. The CDR3 loop is CASSFFRGWDNEQFF. The CDR3 region has the DNA TGTGCCAGCAGTTTTTTTCGGGGGTGGGACAATGAGCAGTTCTTC.

The chain recombines TRBV2 with TRBJ2-5; tentative D call: TRBD1 (5 bases). Trimming stripped 5 bases from V and 5 bases from J, with 18 bases between. Germline CDR1 and CDR2: SNHLY and FYNNEI. There are 15 residues in the CDR3. CDR3 coding DNA: TGTGCCAGCAGTCAACGAAATCAGGGTTTGGAGACCCAGTACTTC. Translated: CASSQRNQGLETQYF.

The chain links TRBV27 to TRBJ1-6; D is possibly TRBD1 (6 bases). This CDR3 has 14 amino acids. From germline, CDR1 is MNHEY and CDR2 SMNVEV (reference sequence). V lost 3 bases and J 10 bases, leaving 13 bases between the germline ends. The chain's CDR3 is CASSFEGRGSPLHF. The CDR3 bases are TGTGCCAGCAGTTTCGAGGGCAGGGGATCACCCCTCCACTTT.